These 24 T cell receptor beta chains came from one sample sequenced in a study of cytomegalovirus exposure and HLA in healthy donors. Primers for the PCR totalled 60 Vbeta and 13 Jbeta. Sequencing was performed with immunoSEQ multiplex PCR; in TCRdb, only in-frame clones are kept and a portion is missing. The sample carries about 300,000 clones, 86% recorded once. Material for sequencing was PBMCs. These receptors were obtained from a man aged 35-49 years in good health and CMV-seropositive.

V usage is TRBV19 and J usage is TRBJ1-3, with D possibly TRBD1 on 6 matching bases. The CDR3 length is 19 residues. Germline V gene data show CDR1 as LNHDA and CDR2 as SQIVND (reference sequence). The germline V and J ends were trimmed by 7 bases and 4 bases, with 29 bases remaining between them. CDR3 residues: CASTLWGRAGDLSGNTIYF. DNA of the CDR3: TGTGCCAGTACCCTTTGGGGACGGGCAGGGGACCTGAGCGGAAACACCATATATTTT.

V is TRBV19 and J is TRBJ2-7, with D maybe TRBD2 (6 bases). Trimming removed 2 bases at V and 2 bases at J, with 10 bases between. Germline V gene sequence: CDR1 LNHDA, CDR2 SQIVND (reference sequence). The CDR3 covers 14 residues. CDR3 amino acids: CASSIHGGTYEQYF. The CDR3 bases are TGTGCCAGTAGTATACACGGGGGAACCTACGAGCAGTACTTC.

The V gene is TRBV7-9, the J gene TRBJ2-7; 8 nucleotides align to TRBD1. V shed 4 bases and J 2 bases; nucleotides not matched to a gene: 4. The germline V gene has CDR1 SEHNR and CDR2 FQNEAQ (reference sequence). The CDR3 loop spans 14 amino acids. The CDR3 region has the DNA TGTGCCAGCAGCTCGACAGGGGTTCCCTACGAGCAGTACTTC. Amino acids: CASSSTGVPYEQYF.

This clone is a singleton in its sample. In the same sample, other DNA sequences code for this CDR3. The chain is built from TRBV19 and TRBJ1-1, with 7 bases identical to TRBD1. This CDR3 has 13 amino acids. V trimming: 9 bases; J trimming: 1 base; junction bases outside the gene matches: 5. CDR1 and CDR2 from the germline V gene are LNHDA and SQIVND (reference sequence). CDR3 nucleotides: TGTGCCAGCTCCCAGGGGGGGAACACTGAAGCTTTCTTT. Amino acid sequence: CASSQGGNTEAFF.

The rearrangement uses TRBV28 and TRBJ2-7; D is uncertain. Germline V gives CDR1 MDHEN, CDR2 SYDVKM. The CDR3 loop spans 15 amino acids. V lost 2 bases, J lost 0 bases, and 11 bases lay in between. This CDR3 reads CASSLDSPSSYEQYF. The DNA for the CDR3 is TGTGCCAGCAGTTTAGACTCCCCCTCCTCCTACGAGCAGTACTTC.

The chain joins TRBV28 to TRBJ2-7, with 10 bases identical to TRBD2. Losses at the gene ends were 7 bases for V and 2 bases for J; bases not matched to a gene: 14. This CDR3 comprises 17 residues. Germline V gene sequence: CDR1 MDHEN, CDR2 SYDVKM. This CDR3 reads CASNPQATSGSTYEQYF. Here the CDR3 DNA reads TGTGCCAGCAACCCTCAGGCGACTAGCGGGTCTACCTACGAGCAGTACTTC.

The chain has TRBV9 and TRBJ1-3, with D possibly being TRBD1 (6 bases). The length of the CDR3 is 15 residues. Germline V lookup: CDR1 SGDLS, CDR2 YYNGEE. The V end lost 4 bases, the J end lost 5 bases, and 16 bases lay between the germline ends. The CDR3 reads CASSPGGAARNTIYF. In DNA form, the CDR3 reads TGTGCCAGCAGCCCGGGGGGGGCAGCCCGAAACACCATATATTTT.

The rearrangement links TRBV7-2 to TRBJ2-5; D remains unclear. V was cut by 5 bases and J by 7 bases, with 17 bases left in between. Germline CDR1 reads SGHTA; CDR2 reads FQGNSA. CDR3 length: 14 residues. The DNA for the CDR3 is TGTGCCAGCAGCCCAAGCGACGTTACGGGGACCCAGTACTTC. It is translated as CASSPSDVTGTQYF. Looking up the rest from reference TRBV7-2 and TRBJ2-5 gives the full variable domain: GAGVSQSPSNKVTEKGKDVELRCDPISGHTALYWYRQSLGQGLEFLIYFQGNSAPDKSGLPSDRFSAERTGGSVSTLTIQRTQQEDSAVYLCASSPSDVTGTQYFGPGTRLLVL.

This clone was counted a few times. The chain combines TRBV6-6 with TRBJ2-1, with D perhaps matching TRBD2 (6 bases). This CDR3 has 13 amino acids. V dropped 4 bases and J dropped 6 bases, with 10 bases sitting between them. The V gene's germline CDR1 is MNHNY and CDR2 SVGAGI (reference sequence). In DNA, the CDR3 is TGTGCCAGCAGTTGGGGGGTAAGCAATGAGCAGTTCTTC. Its protein product is CASSWGVSNEQFF.

This clone was counted between two and nine times. The chain employs TRBV10-3 and TRBJ1-2; weak D call: TRBD1 (6 bases). The CDR3 loop spans 14 amino acids. Trimming pared 5 bases from V and 4 bases from J, leaving 14 bases between. Germline-derived CDR1 and CDR2 are ENHRY and SYGVKD. CDR3 protein: CAISFGQSPYGYTF. As DNA, the CDR3 is TGTGCCATCAGTTTCGGACAGTCCCCCTATGGCTACACCTTC.

This clone has only one observation. The rearrangement joins TRBV19 to TRBJ1-5; D is uncertain. Per the germline V gene, CDR1 is LNHDA and CDR2 is SQIVND (reference sequence). The CDR3 extends over 16 amino acids. The germline V and J ends were trimmed by 3 bases and 4 bases, with 16 bases remaining between them. The CDR3 DNA is TGTGCCAGTAGTATTTTTGGAGGCCAGAGGAATCAGCCCCAGCATTTT. As protein: CASSIFGGQRNQPQHF.

This clone was recorded once. J is TRBJ2-5 and V is TRBV7-9; D is possibly TRBD1 (6 bases). Germline lookup yields CDR1 SEHNR and CDR2 FQNEAQ (reference sequence). The CDR3 runs to 16 residues. V lost 5 bases and J lost 1, with 17 bases in between. The CDR3 DNA reads as TGTGCCAGCAGCCCTCTCGATAAAGGGGGCCAAGAGACCCAGTACTTC. Protein sequence: CASSPLDKGGQETQYF.

The V call is TRBV2, the J call TRBJ2-3; 9 nucleotides align to TRBD1. J was trimmed by 2 bases and V by 8 bases; bases with no gene match: 5. Per germline, CDR1 SNHLY and CDR2 FYNNEI. The CDR3 has 14 amino acids. The CDR3 region has the DNA TGTGCCAGCGGCCGGGACAGGGCCACAGATACGCAGTATTTT. Amino acids: CASGRDRATDTQYF.

The chain joins TRBV5-1 to TRBJ2-1; tentatively, D is TRBD2 (5 bases). CDR3 size: 15 residues. Between the trimmed V and J ends, which lost 0 bases and 4 bases, there was a span of 11 bases. Germline V lookup: CDR1 SGHRS, CDR2 YFSETQ. The CDR3, as DNA: TGCGCCAGCAGCTTGGAACTAGGCAAATACAATGAGCAGTTCTTC. This translates into CASSLELGKYNEQFF.

This clone was picked up one time. The chain uses TRBV6-1 and TRBJ1-5; 7 nucleotides line up with TRBD1. Germline loops: CDR1 MNHNS, CDR2 SASEGT. V was clipped by 6 bases and J by 1 base; unmatched bases: 6. The CDR3 is made up of 15 amino acids. The DNA of the CDR3 is TGTGCCAGCAGCTCCAGGGGGGTGAGCAATCAGCCCCAGCATTTT. Amino acids: CASSSRGVSNQPQHF.

V usage is TRBV28 and J usage is TRBJ2-1; 7 nucleotides line up with TRBD1. Germline values: CDR1 MDHEN, CDR2 SYDVKM. The V segment lost 4 bases and the J segment 4 bases; nucleotides outside the gene matches: 7. The CDR3 is 15 amino acids. The CDR3 is CASSSTGAGYNEQFF. The CDR3 DNA sequence: TGTGCCAGCAGTTCAACAGGGGCCGGATACAATGAGCAGTTCTTC. The full variable domain, completed using reference TRBV28 and TRBJ2-1, is DVKVTQSSRYLVKRTGEKVFLECVQDMDHENMFWYRQDPGLGLRLIYFSYDVKMKEKGDIPEGYSVSREKKERFSLILESASTNQTSMYLCASSSTGAGYNEQFFGPGTRLTVL.

The chain has TRBV9 and TRBJ1-3; D unresolved. This CDR3 contains 16 residues. Trimming removed 2 bases at V and 0 bases at J, with 12 bases between. Germline values: CDR1 SGDLS, CDR2 YYNGEE. The CDR3 loop is CASSVSGDFSGNTIYF. The CDR3 DNA reads TGTGCCAGCAGCGTGAGCGGGGATTTCTCTGGAAACACCATATATTTT. Full variable domain (missing parts from reference TRBV9 and TRBJ1-3): DSGVTQTPKHLITATGQRVTLRCSPRSGDLSVYWYQQSLDQGLQFLIQYYNGEERAKGNILERFSAQQFPDLHSELNLSSLELGDSALYFCASSVSGDFSGNTIYFGEGSWLTVV.

The rearrangement links TRBV6-5 to TRBJ1-1; tentative D call: TRBD1 (5 bases). Trimming left V 5 bases short and J 4 bases short, with 17 bases between. Germline loops: CDR1 MNHEY, CDR2 SVGAGI. The CDR3 is made up of 15 amino acids. The CDR3 nucleotides are TGTGCCAGCAGTGCAATGGGGGGAGTAGGCACTGAAGCTTTCTTT. Translation gives CASSAMGGVGTEAFF.

V usage is TRBV5-1 and J usage is TRBJ2-5; weak D call: TRBD2 (6 bases). The CDR3 has 12 residues. The V end was cut by 3 bases, the J end by 7 bases, with 10 bases between. The V gene's germline CDR1 is SGHRS and CDR2 YFSETQ. The CDR3 protein is CASSSGEVTQYF. The CDR3 DNA sequence: TGCGCCAGCAGCTCCGGGGAGGTGACCCAGTACTTC.

The J gene is TRBJ1-4, the V gene TRBV19, with D uncertain. Germline V lookup: CDR1 LNHDA, CDR2 SQIVND (reference sequence). This CDR3 region has 17 residues. V was cut by 6 bases and J by 0 bases, with 17 bases left in between. CDR3 protein: CASSSLTNASTNEKLFF. The CDR3 DNA reads TGTGCCAGTAGCAGCCTGACAAACGCCTCAACTAATGAAAAACTGTTTTTT.

This clone was counted once. This sequence joins TRBV7-2 and TRBJ2-7, with TRBD2 matching over 15 bases. The CDR3 spans 16 residues. CDR1 is SGHTA, CDR2 FQGNSA, per germline. J lost 5 bases, V lost 1 base, and 3 bases had no gene match. In DNA, the CDR3 is TGTGCCAGCAGCTTAGGGACTAGCGGGAGGGCCGACGAGCAGTACTTC. Protein: CASSLGTSGRADEQYF.

The chain couples TRBV27 to TRBJ1-2; the match to TRBD1 covers 8 bases. Germline-derived CDR1 and CDR2 are MNHEY and SMNVEV (reference sequence). The V and J ends lost 5 bases and 4 bases, in that order; junction bases with no gene match: 6. The CDR3 length is 14 residues. This CDR3 is CASSVQGGSYGYTF. CDR3 coding DNA: TGTGCCAGCAGTGTACAGGGGGGTAGCTATGGCTACACCTTC.

This chain links TRBV19 with TRBJ2-1, with TRBD2 matching 14 bases. The junction had 6 bases not matched to a gene; V was cut back by 5 bases and J by 9 bases. Germline V gives CDR1 LNHDA, CDR2 SQIVND (reference sequence). The CDR3 contains 15 residues. The CDR3 reads CASSRTSGRSGEQFF. The CDR3 DNA sequence: TGTGCCAGTAGTCGGACTAGCGGGAGGTCTGGTGAGCAGTTCTTC.

CDR3 protein: CASSSPRTSGRVKQYF. In DNA, the CDR3 is TGTGCCAGCAGCTCCCCTCGGACTAGCGGGAGGGTGAAGCAGTACTTC. The V call is TRBV28, the J call TRBJ2-7, with 15 bases fitting TRBD2. The CDR3 length is 16 residues. The germline gives CDR1 MDHEN, CDR2 SYDVKM. The V and J ends lost 6 bases and 8 bases, in that order; junction bases with no gene match: 11.